The 20 T cell receptor beta chains given below trace back to one sample, sequenced in a study of T cell clonality in common variable immunodeficiency. TCRdb's table, derived via immunoSEQ multiplex PCR, lists solely in-frame clones and lacks some. The table lists about 66,000 clones, with no singletons. Sequencing was carried out using peripheral blood mononuclear cells. All receptors come from a person aged 18 to 70 in good health.

In this sample, this clone turned up many times. The CDR3 bases that were read are TGTGCCAGCAGCGTAGCCAGCGGGATCGGCGAG. Translating it yields CASSVASGIGE. The whole CDR3 sequence is CASSVASGIGEQYF. The genes are TRBV9 and TRBJ2-7; 7 bases are a match to TRBD2. The read ends 3 residues early relative to the CDR3; the germline J gene fills the gap. Germline assignment: CDR1 SGDLS and CDR2 YYNGEE. The V segment lost 0 bases and the J segment 6 bases; nucleotides outside the gene matches: 6. The CDR3 sequence is 14 residues long.

Comment on this clone: From the germline J gene comes the end of the CDR3, since the read stops 3 residues before it. V usage is TRBV7-2 and J usage is TRBJ2-7; a weak D match, TRBD2 (7 bases). CDR1 and CDR2 from the germline V gene are SGHTA and FQGNSA. CDR3 length equals 15 residues. V gave up 2 bases and J gave up 3 bases, with 14 bases separating them. The part of the CDR3 DNA that was read is TGTGCCAGCAGCTTATATGGGGGGGCCGGCTACGAG. Its protein is CASSLYGGAGYE. The complete CDR3 protein is CASSLYGGAGYEQYF. Full variable domain (missing parts from reference TRBV7-2 and TRBJ2-7): GAGVSQSPSNKVTEKGKDVELRCDPISGHTALYWYRQSLGQGLEFLIYFQGNSAPDKSGLPSDRFSAERTGGSVSTLTIQRTQQEDSAVYLCASSLYGGAGYEQYFGPGTRLTVT.

This clone appeared many times. With the read ending 3 residues before the CDR3 end, the germline J gene is used to fill in that end. The chain carries TRBV6-2 or TRBV6-3 and TRBJ2-1, with TRBD2 matching 11 bases. Germline lookup yields CDR1 MNHEY and CDR2 SVGEGT. Losses at the gene ends were 6 bases for V and 7 bases for J; bases not matched to a gene: 5. This CDR3 is 14 amino acids long. CDR3 in amino acids: CASRGRLAGNEQFF. The sequenced CDR3 bases are TGTGCCAGCAGGGGGAGACTAGCGGGGAATGAG.

On this clone itself: The read terminates 3 residues before the CDR3 end, so the remaining end is supplied by the germline J gene. The chain is built from TRBV6-1 and TRBJ1-2; D unresolved. The CDR3 covers 16 residues. Germline V gives CDR1 MNHNS, CDR2 SASEGT. The sequenced CDR3 bases are TGTGCCAGCAGTGGGACTAGCGGGAGGGCCTTGAGAGAC. This codes for CASSGTSGRALRD. The whole CDR3 protein reads CASSGTSGRALRDYTF.

The table lists this clone with many counts. The CDR3 end falls 3 residues outside the read, so it is completed with the germline J gene. The chain uses TRBV20-1 and TRBJ2-1, with 10 bases fitting TRBD2. Unmatched junction bases numbered 9, after V lost 5 bases and J lost 8 bases. Germline V gene data show CDR1 as DFQATT and CDR2 as SNEGSKA (reference sequence). The CDR3 has 14 residues. CDR3 region: CSAPRTSGMYEQFF. Incomplete CDR3 DNA: TGCAGTGCTCCCCGCACTAGCGGGATGTATGAG.

This clone was seen repeatedly, ten times or more. The read falls 3 residues short of the CDR3 end, and the missing part is taken from the germline J gene. The genes are TRBV6-2 or TRBV6-3 and TRBJ1-1; possibly TRBD1 for D (5 bases). Germline V gene lookup returns CDR1 MNHEY and CDR2 SVGEGT. The CDR3 is 13 amino acids. The V gene lost 8 bases and the J gene lost 4 bases, with 14 bases spanning the gap. CDR3 in amino acids: CASLGWGFTEAFF. Partial CDR3 DNA: TGTGCCAGCCTTGGATGGGGCTTCACTGAA.

This clone has a count of ten or more. Read sequence stops 3 residues before the CDR3 end, and the germline J gene provides the missing end. V gene TRBV7-9 combines with J gene TRBJ1-2, with a tentative D call TRBD1 (6 bases). The CDR3 contains 15 residues. Trimming stripped 7 bases from V and 0 bases from J, with 15 bases between. Germline V lookup: CDR1 SEHNR, CDR2 FQNEAQ (reference sequence). CDR3 sequence reads: CASTPTGGANYGYTF. CDR3 DNA (partial): TGTGCCAGCACCCCGACAGGAGGGGCTAACTATGGC. The whole variable domain, remainder taken from reference TRBV7-9 and TRBJ1-2, is DTGVSQNPRHKITKRGQNVTFRCDPISEHNRLYWYRQTLGQGPEFLTYFQNEAQLEKSRLLSDRFSAERPKGSFSTLEIQRTEQGDSAMYLCASTPTGGANYGYTFGSGTRLTVV.

This clone appeared many times. The read falls 3 residues short of the CDR3 end, and the missing part is taken from the germline J gene. This chain links TRBV20-1 with TRBJ2-2; 10 bases are shared with TRBD2. CDR3 size: 19 residues. V was clipped by 6 bases and J by 3 bases; unmatched bases: 19. Germline CDR1 is DFQATT and CDR2 is SNEGSKA (reference sequence). The CDR3 spells CSASGFWLKSGGDTGELFF. The sequenced CDR3 bases are TGCAGTGCCAGCGGTTTTTGGCTGAAAAGCGGGGGGGACACCGGGGAG.

This clone has just a few counts. The read is 3 residues too short to cover the CDR3 end, so that end is filled in from the germline J gene. The rearrangement uses TRBV7-9 and TRBJ2-5; TRBD2 is a possible D gene (6 bases). Germline V gene sequence: CDR1 SEHNR, CDR2 FQNEAQ (reference sequence). The CDR3 length is 14 residues. Trimming cost V 4 bases and J 1 base, with 10 bases left between them. CDR3 DNA, as far as it was read: TGTGCCAGCAGCTCGGGACTGGCCCAAGAGACC. Protein sequence: CASSSGLAQET. The whole CDR3 is CASSSGLAQETQYF.

The sample holds many counts of this clone. The read halts 3 residues ahead of the CDR3 end, with the missing end drawn from the germline J gene. V gene TRBV20-1 combines with J gene TRBJ1-2; D may be TRBD1 (5 bases). The CDR3 has 13 amino acids. Trimming removed 5 bases from V and 6 bases from J, with 16 bases in between. CDR1 DFQATT and CDR2 SNEGSKA come from the germline V gene (reference sequence). The sequenced CDR3 bases are TGCAGTGCTGACACACCGGCAGGGAATGGC. This gives the protein CSADTPAGNG. The full-length CDR3 reads as CSADTPAGNGYTF.

The table lists this clone with many counts. The read ends 3 residues early relative to the CDR3; the germline J gene fills the gap. The chain is built from TRBV20-1 and TRBJ2-3, with 14 bases matching TRBD2. The CDR3 has 18 residues. Unmatched junction bases numbered 12, after V lost 5 bases and J lost 2 bases. Germline CDR1 is DFQATT and CDR2 is SNEGSKA (reference sequence). CDR3 loop: CSASYGGLAGEATDTQYF. Partial CDR3 DNA: TGCAGTGCTTCCTATGGGGGACTAGCGGGAGAGGCCACAGATACG.

This clone was counted ten times or more. The part of the CDR3 DNA that was read is TGTGCCAGCAGCTTACTAGCGGGAGTTTACGAG. It codes for CASSLLAGVYE. In full, the CDR3 is CASSLLAGVYEQYF. J is TRBJ2-7 and V is TRBV7-3; 10 positions match TRBD2. The read terminates 3 residues before the CDR3 end, so the remaining end is supplied by the germline J gene. The CDR3 length is 14 residues. V lost 2 bases and J lost 4; bases outside the gene matches: 2. The germline CDR1 and CDR2 sequences are SGHTA and FQGTGA.

This clone occurred many times. The read gets to within 3 residues of the CDR3 end, and the germline J gene fills in the rest. The rearrangement uses TRBV7-6 and TRBJ2-1; 9 bases fit TRBD1. The V gene end was trimmed by 3 bases and the J gene end by 6 bases; junction bases not matched to a gene: 6. The CDR3 has 15 residues. The germline V gene encodes CDR1 SGHVS and CDR2 FNYEAQ. CDR3 sequence reads: CASSLGPGQGNEQFF. The part of the CDR3 DNA that was read is TGTGCCAGCAGCTTGGGGCCGGGACAGGGCAATGAG.

Details on this clone: The junction departs from germline at one end; a sequencing error may be responsible. The missing CDR3 end, 3 residues past where the read stops, is filled in from the germline J gene. This chain uses TRBV7-7 with TRBJ2-1; no clear D gene. The V gene's germline CDR1 is SSHAT and CDR2 FNYEAQ (reference sequence). The CDR3 loop spans 15 amino acids. The CDR3 is CASSPEFGSYNEQFF. The covered CDR3 bases are TGTGCTAGCAGCCCCGAATTCGGCTCCTACAATGAG. The whole variable domain, remainder taken from reference TRBV7-7 and TRBJ2-1, is GAGVSQSPRYKVTKRGQDVTLRCDPISSHATLYWYQQALGQGPEFLTYFNYEAQPDKSGLPSDRFSAERPEGSISTLTIQRTEQRDSAMYRCASSPEFGSYNEQFFGPGTRLTVL.

There are a few counts of this clone. The read terminates 3 residues before the CDR3 end, so the remaining end is supplied by the germline J gene. This rearrangement joins TRBV7-9 to TRBJ1-1; 7 positions match TRBD1. Looked up from germline, CDR1 is SEHNR and CDR2 is FQNEAQ (reference sequence). The CDR3 extends over 15 amino acids. V was clipped by 1 base and J by 4 bases; unmatched bases: 6. The CDR3 region is CASSLDQGVVTEAFF. CDR3 DNA (partial): TGTGCCAGCAGCTTAGATCAGGGGGTGGTCACTGAA. Drawing the rest from reference TRBV7-9 and TRBJ1-1, the complete variable domain is DTGVSQNPRHKITKRGQNVTFRCDPISEHNRLYWYRQTLGQGPEFLTYFQNEAQLEKSRLLSDRFSAERPKGSFSTLEIQRTEQGDSAMYLCASSLDQGVVTEAFFGQGTRLTVV.

This clone was seen many times. The read terminates 3 residues before the CDR3 end, so the remaining end is supplied by the germline J gene. The chain is built from TRBV5-1 and TRBJ2-1; tentatively, D is TRBD2 (6 bases). Trimming stripped 4 bases from V and 5 bases from J, with 19 bases between. The germline gives CDR1 SGHRS, CDR2 YFSETQ. The CDR3 runs 16 residues. CDR3 loop: CASSITLASIHNEQFF. CDR3 bases read: TGCGCCAGCAGCATTACTCTAGCGAGTATACACAATGAG.

This clone occurred many times. The missing CDR3 end, 3 residues past where the read stops, is filled in from the germline J gene. V usage is TRBV5-1 and J usage is TRBJ1-1, with 11 bases lining up with TRBD1. From germline, CDR1 is SGHRS and CDR2 YFSETQ. V trimming: 4 bases; J trimming: 5 bases; junction bases outside the gene matches: 7. The CDR3 has 15 amino acids. CDR3 DNA, as far as it was read: TGCGCCAGCAGCGTGTGGACAGGGGGCCGTACTGAA. This translates into CASSVWTGGRTE. The full CDR3 protein reads CASSVWTGGRTEAFF.

This clone was counted many times. The read stops 3 residues short of the end of the CDR3; the missing end is completed from the germline J gene. This sequence joins TRBV6-1 and TRBJ1-6, with 9 positions matching TRBD1. With V trimmed by 3 bases and J by 0 bases, 0 bases remained unmatched. This CDR3 has 16 amino acids. The germline V gene has CDR1 MNHNS and CDR2 SASEGT. The CDR3 region is CASSETGGSYNSPLHF. CDR3 DNA, as far as it was read: TGTGCCAGCAGTGAGACAGGGGGCTCCTATAATTCACCC.

This clone has just a few counts. The read ends 3 residues shy of where the CDR3 ends; the end is completed using the germline J gene. The V call is TRBV5-1, the J call TRBJ2-1; 13 nucleotides align to TRBD2. J gave up 6 bases and V 2 bases, and 2 bases lay outside the gene matches. The CDR3 is made up of 15 amino acids. CDR1 and CDR2 from the germline V gene are SGHRS and YFSETQ. CDR3 bases read: TGCGCCAGCAGCTTAGGGACTAGCGGGACCAATGAG. It codes for CASSLGTSGTNE. From start to end, the CDR3 is CASSLGTSGTNEQFF.

This clone was seen at least ten times. The read ends 3 residues shy of where the CDR3 ends; the end is completed using the germline J gene. The V call is TRBV20-1, the J call TRBJ2-5; no clear D gene. Germline V lookup: CDR1 DFQATT, CDR2 SNEGSKA (reference sequence). Between the trimmed V and J ends, which lost 5 bases and 0 bases, there was a span of 16 bases. CDR3 length: 15 amino acids. The CDR3 DNA, read in part, is TGCAGTGCTGGCCTCGGTACAGATAACCAAGAGACC. It codes for CSAGLGTDNQET. The whole CDR3 sequence reads CSAGLGTDNQETQYF.